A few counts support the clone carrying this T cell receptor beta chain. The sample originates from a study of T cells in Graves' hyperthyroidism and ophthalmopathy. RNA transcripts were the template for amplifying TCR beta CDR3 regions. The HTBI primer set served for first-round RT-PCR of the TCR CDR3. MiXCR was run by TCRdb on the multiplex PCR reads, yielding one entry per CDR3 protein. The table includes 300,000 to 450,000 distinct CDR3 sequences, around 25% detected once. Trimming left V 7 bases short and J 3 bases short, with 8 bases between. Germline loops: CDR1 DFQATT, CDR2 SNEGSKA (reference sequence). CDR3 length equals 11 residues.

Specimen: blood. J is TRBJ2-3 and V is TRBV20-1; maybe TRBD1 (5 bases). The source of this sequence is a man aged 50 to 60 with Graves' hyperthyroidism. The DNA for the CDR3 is TGCAGTGTCAAGGGGACAGATACGCAGTATTTT. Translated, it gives CSVKGTDTQYF.